The 8 T cell receptor beta chains reported below all come from one sample, sequenced in a study of cytomegalovirus exposure and HLA in healthy donors. The primer mix had 60 Vbeta and 13 Jbeta primers. Sequencing used immunoSEQ multiplex PCR; TCRdb keeps in-frame clones, though not all of them. The sample gives around 130,000 clones, 80% of which show up once; 2% to 2.5% is in the top ten. The sequenced sample consisted of PBMCs. Receptors were obtained from a man aged 25-45 years in good health and CMV-seronegative.

The chain combines TRBV5-1 with TRBJ1-2; unclear D gene. Germline-derived CDR1 and CDR2 are SGHRS and YFSETQ. This CDR3 comprises 13 residues. V was clipped by 2 bases and J by 8 bases, with 13 bases between them. The CDR3 sequence: CASSFRESEGYTF. In nucleotides, the CDR3 is TGCGCCAGCAGCTTCCGGGAGTCGGAGGGCTACACCTTC.

The chain combines TRBV7-9 with TRBJ2-2, with unresolved D. Germline V gene sequence: CDR1 SEHNR, CDR2 FQNEAQ (reference sequence). The length of the CDR3 is 18 residues. V gave up 2 bases and J gave up 0 bases, with 16 bases separating them. CDR3 sequence: CASSLPAGPPPNTGELFF. In nucleotides, the CDR3 is TGTGCCAGCAGCTTACCAGCAGGCCCCCCGCCGAACACCGGGGAGCTGTTTTTT. The complete variable domain, with remaining parts taken from reference TRBV7-9 and TRBJ2-2, reads DTGVSQNPRHKITKRGQNVTFRCDPISEHNRLYWYRQTLGQGPEFLTYFQNEAQLEKSRLLSDRFSAERPKGSFSTLEIQRTEQGDSAMYLCASSLPAGPPPNTGELFFGEGSRLTVL.

V is TRBV6-4 and J is TRBJ2-3, with TRBD2 matching 10 bases. Germline lookup yields CDR1 MRHNA and CDR2 SNTAGT. V dropped 0 bases and J dropped 4; count of bases not matched to a gene: 4. The CDR3 runs to 16 residues. The CDR3 coding sequence is TGTGCCAGCAGTGACTCTACAGCGGGGGGGTCAGATACGCAGTATTTT. Encoded protein: CASSDSTAGGSDTQYF.

This clone was observed a single time. This chain connects TRBV2 to TRBJ2-5; 8 nucleotides align to TRBD2. This CDR3 has 18 amino acids. The germline V gene has CDR1 SNHLY and CDR2 FYNNEI. J lost 4 bases, V lost 2 bases, and 15 bases had no gene match. The CDR3 nucleotides read TGTGCCAGCAGTGAACCGGGACTAGTTCCTGGCCTTAGAGAGACCCAGTACTTC. Translating it yields CASSEPGLVPGLRETQYF.

The chain has TRBV5-1 and TRBJ1-2, with D perhaps TRBD1 (5 bases). The ends were cut back, 0 bases at V and 4 bases at J, with 16 bases in the middle. The CDR3 is 16 amino acids. Germline lookup yields CDR1 SGHRS and CDR2 YFSETQ. This CDR3 reads CASSLAADTRFYGYTF. DNA of the CDR3: TGCGCCAGCAGCTTGGCCGCGGACACGCGCTTCTATGGCTACACCTTC. The variable domain in full, with the rest retrieved from reference TRBV5-1 and TRBJ1-2, is KAGVTQTPRYLIKTRGQQVTLSCSPISGHRSVSWYQQTPGQGLQFLFEYFSETQRNKGNFPGRFSGRQFSNSRSEMNVSTLELGDSALYLCASSLAADTRFYGYTFGSGTRLTVV.

The gene calls are TRBV9 and TRBJ2-3; 7 nucleotides align to TRBD2. The V gene's germline CDR1 is SGDLS and CDR2 YYNGEE. V lost 5 bases to trimming and J lost 5 bases; unmatched junction nucleotides: 5. The CDR3 covers 13 residues. The CDR3 is CASSAGEVDTQYF. For the CDR3, the DNA is TGTGCCAGCAGTGCGGGGGAGGTAGATACGCAGTATTTT.

This clone was detected only once. The V gene is TRBV6-5, the J gene TRBJ2-1; D perhaps matches TRBD1 (6 bases). The germline V gene has CDR1 MNHEY and CDR2 SVGAGI. Trimming took off 6 bases at V and 3 bases at J, with 15 bases between the two ends. The CDR3 runs 15 residues. CDR3 protein: CASRYRDTLYNEQFF. CDR3 bases: TGTGCCAGCAGATATCGGGACACCCTCTACAATGAGCAGTTCTTC.

The V call is TRBV4-2, the J call TRBJ1-2; maybe TRBD1 (5 bases). The CDR3 has 17 amino acids. Trimming took off 0 bases at V and 0 bases at J, with 14 bases between the two ends. CDR1 and CDR2 (germline): LGHNA, YNFKEQ. CDR3 sequence (DNA): TGTGCCAGCAGCCAAGACCTCCAGGGAGGTTCTAACTATGGCTACACCTTC. Its translation is CASSQDLQGGSNYGYTF.